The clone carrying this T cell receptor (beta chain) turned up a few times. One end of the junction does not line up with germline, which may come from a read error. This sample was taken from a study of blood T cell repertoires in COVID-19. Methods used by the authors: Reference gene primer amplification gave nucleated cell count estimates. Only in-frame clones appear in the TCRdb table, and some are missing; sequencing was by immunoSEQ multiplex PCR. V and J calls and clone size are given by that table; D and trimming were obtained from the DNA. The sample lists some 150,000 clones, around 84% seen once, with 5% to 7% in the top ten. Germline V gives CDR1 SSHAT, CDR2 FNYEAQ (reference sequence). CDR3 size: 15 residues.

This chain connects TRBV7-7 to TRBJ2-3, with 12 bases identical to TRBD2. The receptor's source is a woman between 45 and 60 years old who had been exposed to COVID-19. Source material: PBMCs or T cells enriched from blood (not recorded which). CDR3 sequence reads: CASSPSGGETDTQYF. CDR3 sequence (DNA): TGTGCTAGCAGCCCTAGCGGGGGGGAGACAGATACGCAGTATTTT.